The clone carrying this T cell receptor (beta chain) turned up a few times. As yet, its antigen is unknown. This record belongs to a study of shared clonotypes between healthy human individuals. Whole-study results and caveats: Unshared clonotypes carried lower generation probabilities than those common to all four donors. Investigators collected only blood, and repertoires in tissues likely differ.

The germline V gene encodes CDR1 SGHTA and CDR2 FQGNSA. The CDR3 length is 14 residues. The V end was cut by 5 bases, the J end by 2 bases, with 9 bases between. Genomic DNA of each subset was evenly split across several immunoSEQ plates. The assay was immunoSEQ multiplex PCR, and TCRdb's table has in-frame clones only and misses some. Of about 1 million clones listed, 65% to 75% are singletons. CD4+ cells were split into CD45RA+ naive and CD45RA-negative memory subsets. The TCR originated in a man aged 18 to 29 in good health. Sequencing was done on a sample of memory CD4+ T cells sorted from blood. Subset meaning: CD45RA-negative fraction. This chain joins TRBV7-2 and TRBJ2-2, with D tentatively TRBD2 (6 bases). The CDR3 DNA reads TGTGCCAGCAGCGATACTAGCAACACCGGGGAGCTGTTTTTT. The encoded protein is CASSDTSNTGELFF.